The T cell receptor (beta chain) under discussion was sequenced for a study of T cells in localized non-small cell lung cancer. Concerning this clone: Its antigen remains unidentified.

The data were produced by immunoSEQ multiplex PCR, yet TCRdb's version contains in-frame clones alone and is incomplete. The table records 100,000 to 150,000 clones, about 89% of them present only once. The CDR3 is 16 amino acids. Trimming cost V 6 bases and J 4 bases, with 22 bases left between them. Per the germline V gene, CDR1 is MNHEY and CDR2 is SMNVEV (reference sequence). Findings and caveats of the study: Within adjacent lung there appeared a median around 57 of the top 100 tumor clones.

The chain has TRBV27 and TRBJ2-7; D gene unclear. Sequences were derived from peripheral blood, sampled before any cancer treatment. The receptor was isolated from a female donor older than 55 with stage I lung adenocarcinoma. DNA for the CDR3: TGTGCCAGCAGCCTAAACTTTCCGGGTGCCGGATACGAGCAGTACTTC. Its protein is CASSLNFPGAGYEQYF.